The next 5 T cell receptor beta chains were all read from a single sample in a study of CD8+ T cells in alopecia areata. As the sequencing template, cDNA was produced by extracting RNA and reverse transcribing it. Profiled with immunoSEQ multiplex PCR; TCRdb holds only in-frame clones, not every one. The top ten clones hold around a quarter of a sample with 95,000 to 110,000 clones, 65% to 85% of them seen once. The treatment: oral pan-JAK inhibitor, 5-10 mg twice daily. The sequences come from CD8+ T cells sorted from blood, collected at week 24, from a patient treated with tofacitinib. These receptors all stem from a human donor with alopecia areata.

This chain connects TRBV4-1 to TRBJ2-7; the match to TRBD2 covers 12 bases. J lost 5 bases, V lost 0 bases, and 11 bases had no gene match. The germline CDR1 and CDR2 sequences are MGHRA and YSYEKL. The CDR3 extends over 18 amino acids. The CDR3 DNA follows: TGCGCCAGCAGCCAAGAAATTGGCTTGCTAGCGGGGGGGGACGAGCAGTACTTC. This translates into CASSQEIGLLAGGDEQYF.

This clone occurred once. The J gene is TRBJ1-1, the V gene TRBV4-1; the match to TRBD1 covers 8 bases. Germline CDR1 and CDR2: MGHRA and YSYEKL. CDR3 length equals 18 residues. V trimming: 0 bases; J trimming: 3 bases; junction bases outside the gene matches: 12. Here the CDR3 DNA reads TGCGCCAGCAGCCAAGATGGGCAGGGGGCGAAAGCGGACACTGAAGCTTTCTTT. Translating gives CASSQDGQGAKADTEAFF.

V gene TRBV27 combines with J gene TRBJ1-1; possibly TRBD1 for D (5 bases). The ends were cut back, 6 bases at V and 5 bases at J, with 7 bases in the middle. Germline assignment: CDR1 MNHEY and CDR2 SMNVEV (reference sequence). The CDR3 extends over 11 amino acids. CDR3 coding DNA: TGTGCCAGCAGACGGGGGACTGAAGCTTTCTTT. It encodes CASRRGTEAFF.

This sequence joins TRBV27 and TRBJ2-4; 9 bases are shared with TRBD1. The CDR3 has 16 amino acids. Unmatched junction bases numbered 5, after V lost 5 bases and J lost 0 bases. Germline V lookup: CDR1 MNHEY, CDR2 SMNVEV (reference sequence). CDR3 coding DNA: TGTGCCAGCAGTCCCGGGACAGGGATAGCCAAAAACATTCAGTACTTC. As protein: CASSPGTGIAKNIQYF.

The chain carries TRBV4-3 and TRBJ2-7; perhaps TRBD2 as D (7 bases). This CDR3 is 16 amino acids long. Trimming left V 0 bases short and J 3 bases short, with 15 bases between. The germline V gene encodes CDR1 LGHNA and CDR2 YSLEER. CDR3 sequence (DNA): TGCGCCAGCAGCCAAGATCATGGGGGGGCGGGCTACGAGCAGTACTTC. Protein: CASSQDHGGAGYEQYF.